A selection of T cell receptor beta chains follows, all from one sample in a study of spatial heterogeneity in lung cancer. TCRdb re-called the 5' RACE reads with MiXCR, one entry per CDR3 protein. Among thousands of distinct CDR3 sequences, about 10% were seen once, and the ten largest hold under 12%. The starting material was lung tumor tissue, obtained at surgery. These receptors all stem from a female donor with early-stage non-small cell lung cancer. CDR3s include the opening cysteine and the closing phenylalanine or tryptophan. D genes are given only for firm matches.

j_call v_call d_call cdr3_aa
TRBJ2-3 TRBV6-5 . CASRTQVADTQYF
TRBJ2-3 TRBV28 . CASSPPTVHTQYF
TRBJ2-5 TRBV27 . CASSPGTLEETQYF
TRBJ1-5 TRBV7-9 . CASSPTDDQPQHF
TRBJ2-1 TRBV21-1 . CASSNSESGGSYNEQFF
TRBJ2-3 TRBV18 TRBD2 CASSPTGLAGGNTQYF
TRBJ1-5 TRBV7-3 . CASSLLQGPSNQPQHF
TRBJ2-7 TRBV2 . CASSVFVEYEQYF
TRBJ2-3 TRBV7-2 TRBD1 CPSSLAGTGRTDTQYF
TRBJ1-5 TRBV19 . CASKLGRGNNQPQHF
TRBJ2-1 TRBV7-2 . CASSLILGVFVDEQFF
TRBJ1-2 TRBV9 . CAEPKPGAGDNYGYTF
TRBJ2-7 TRBV28 TRBD1 CASYRGVGEQYF
TRBJ2-1 TRBV10-2 . CASSDPDPDSSASYNEQFF
TRBJ1-2 TRBV7-2 . CASSLAHLGGYTF
TRBJ2-2 TRBV20-1 . CSARDVGADGELFF
TRBJ2-2 TRBV7-3 TRBD2 CASSLSLAGTGELFF
TRBJ1-1 TRBV28 . CAAVRRLNTEAFF
TRBJ1-5 TRBV6-2/TRBV6-3 TRBD1 CASSRQGLWQPQHF
TRBJ2-5 TRBV20-1 . CSGVAGALGETQYF
TRBJ2-1 TRBV5-4 TRBD1 CASSKKNPGTGDEQFF
TRBJ2-3 TRBV5-4 . CASSLSSQLTDTQYF
TRBJ2-3 TRBV19 . CATRQASTDTQYF
TRBJ2-1 TRBV19 TRBD2 CASSPVSGGSNEQFF
TRBJ1-5 TRBV18 TRBD1 CASSPDRGGNQPQHF
TRBJ2-1 TRBV27 TRBD1 CASRPTGEDEQFF
TRBJ2-7 TRBV7-2 . CASSPLARSSYEQYF
TRBJ2-7 TRBV6-2/TRBV6-3 TRBD1 CASSTPPGRGHEQYF
TRBJ1-2 TRBV7-2 TRBD1 CASSSRTGQGYTF
TRBJ1-2 TRBV5-8 . CASSVAGAAGYTF
TRBJ2-2 TRBV7-9 . CASTNTGELFF
TRBJ2-7 TRBV11-2 . CASSLVVGDTYEQYF
TRBJ2-3 TRBV29-1 . CSVGLAMDFGTQYF
TRBJ1-5 TRBV6-5 . CASSHDSLGNQPQHF
TRBJ1-4 TRBV7-9 . CASSLAGGGNEKLFF
TRBJ1-2 TRBV7-8 . CASRPRQNYGYTF
TRBJ2-3 TRBV7-3 TRBD1 CASSQGTVGGTDTQYF
TRBJ2-7 TRBV4-2 . CASSHEHSGTPYEQYF
TRBJ1-5 TRBV28 TRBD1 CASSIGTGENQPQHF
TRBJ2-5 TRBV11-2 . CASSLGNRYQETQYF
TRBJ1-5 TRBV2 . CASSLQGRNQPQHF
TRBJ2-5 TRBV5-5 TRBD1 CASSLAGQGAGETQYF